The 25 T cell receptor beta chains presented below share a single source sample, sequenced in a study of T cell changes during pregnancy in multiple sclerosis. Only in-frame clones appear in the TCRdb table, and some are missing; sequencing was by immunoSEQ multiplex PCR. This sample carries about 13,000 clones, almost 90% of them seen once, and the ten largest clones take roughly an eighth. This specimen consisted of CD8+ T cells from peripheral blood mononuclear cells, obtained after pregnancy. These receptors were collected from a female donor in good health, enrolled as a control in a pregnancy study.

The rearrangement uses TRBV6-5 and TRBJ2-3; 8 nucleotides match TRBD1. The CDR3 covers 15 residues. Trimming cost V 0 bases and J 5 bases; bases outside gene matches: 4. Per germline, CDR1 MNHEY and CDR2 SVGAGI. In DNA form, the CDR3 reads TGTGCCAGCAGTTACTCGGGGACAGGAGGAGATACGCAGTATTTT. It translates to CASSYSGTGGDTQYF.

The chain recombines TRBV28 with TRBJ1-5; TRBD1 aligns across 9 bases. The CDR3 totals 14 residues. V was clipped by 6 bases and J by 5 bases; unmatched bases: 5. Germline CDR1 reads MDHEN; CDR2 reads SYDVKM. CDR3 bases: TGTGCCAGCAGAGAGGGACAGGGCGATCAGCCCCAGCATTTT. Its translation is CASREGQGDQPQHF.

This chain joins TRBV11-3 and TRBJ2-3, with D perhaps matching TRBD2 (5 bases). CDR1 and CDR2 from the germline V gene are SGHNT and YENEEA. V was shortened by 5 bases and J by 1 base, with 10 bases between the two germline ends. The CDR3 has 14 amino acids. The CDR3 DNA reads TGTGCCAGCAGCCCCAGCGGACGCACAGATACGCAGTATTTT. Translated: CASSPSGRTDTQYF. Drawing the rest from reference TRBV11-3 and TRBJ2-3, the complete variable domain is EAGVVQSPRYKIIEKKQPVAFWCNPISGHNTLYWYLQNLGQGPELLIRYENEEAVDDSQLPKDRFSAERLKGVDSTLKIQPAELGDSAVYLCASSPSGRTDTQYFGPGTRLTVL.

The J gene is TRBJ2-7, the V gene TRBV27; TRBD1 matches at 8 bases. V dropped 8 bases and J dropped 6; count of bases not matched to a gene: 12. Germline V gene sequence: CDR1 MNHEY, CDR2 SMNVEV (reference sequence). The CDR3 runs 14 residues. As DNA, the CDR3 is TGTGCCAGCGGATTAGGACAGGGTTTGGGCGAGCAGTACTTC. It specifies CASGLGQGLGEQYF.

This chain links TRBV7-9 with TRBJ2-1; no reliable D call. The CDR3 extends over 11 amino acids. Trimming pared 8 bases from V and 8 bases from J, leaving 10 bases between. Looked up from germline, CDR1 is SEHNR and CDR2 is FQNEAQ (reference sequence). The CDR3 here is CASRSIHEQFF. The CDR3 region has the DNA TGTGCCAGCCGCAGTATCCATGAGCAGTTCTTC.

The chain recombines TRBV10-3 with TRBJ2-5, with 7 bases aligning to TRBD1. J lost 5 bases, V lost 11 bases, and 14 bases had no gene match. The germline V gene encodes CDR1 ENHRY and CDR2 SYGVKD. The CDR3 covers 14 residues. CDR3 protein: CAARDRGRLETQYF. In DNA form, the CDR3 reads TGTGCCGCCCGAGATAGGGGGCGGCTGGAGACCCAGTACTTC.

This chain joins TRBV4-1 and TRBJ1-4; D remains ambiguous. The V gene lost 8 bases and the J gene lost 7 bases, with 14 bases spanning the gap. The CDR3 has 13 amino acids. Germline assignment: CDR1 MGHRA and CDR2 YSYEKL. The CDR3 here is CASWNGVGEKLFF. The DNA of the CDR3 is TGCGCCAGCTGGAACGGGGTGGGTGAAAAACTGTTTTTT.

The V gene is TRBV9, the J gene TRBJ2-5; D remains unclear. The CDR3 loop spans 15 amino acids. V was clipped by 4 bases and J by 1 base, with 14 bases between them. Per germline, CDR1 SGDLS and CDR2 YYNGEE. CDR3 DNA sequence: TGTGCCAGCAGCCCCTACCCTGACACCCAAGAGACCCAGTACTTC. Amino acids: CASSPYPDTQETQYF.

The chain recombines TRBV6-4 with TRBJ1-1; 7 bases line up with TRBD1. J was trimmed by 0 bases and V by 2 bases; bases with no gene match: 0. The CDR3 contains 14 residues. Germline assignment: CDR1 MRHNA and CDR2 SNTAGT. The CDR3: CASSDGQVNTEAFF. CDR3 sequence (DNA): TGTGCCAGCAGTGACGGACAGGTGAACACTGAAGCTTTCTTT.

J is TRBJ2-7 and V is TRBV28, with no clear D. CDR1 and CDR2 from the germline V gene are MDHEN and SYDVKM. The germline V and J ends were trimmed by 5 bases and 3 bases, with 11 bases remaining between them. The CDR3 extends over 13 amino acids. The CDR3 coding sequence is TGTGCCAGCAGTAGGAGTCGTGTCTACGAGCAGTACTTC. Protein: CASSRSRVYEQYF.

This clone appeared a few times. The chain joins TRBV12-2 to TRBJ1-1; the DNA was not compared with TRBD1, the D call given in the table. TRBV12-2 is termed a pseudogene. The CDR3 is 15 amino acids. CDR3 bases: TGTGCAAGTCGCTTAATGACAGGGAGGAACACTGAAGCTTTCTTT. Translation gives CASRLMTGRNTEAFF.

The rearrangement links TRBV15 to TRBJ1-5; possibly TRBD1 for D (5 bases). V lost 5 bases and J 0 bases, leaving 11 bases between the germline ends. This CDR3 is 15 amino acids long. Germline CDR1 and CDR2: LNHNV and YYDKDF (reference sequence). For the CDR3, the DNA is TGTGCCACCAGCTCGACAGCGCCTAGCAATCAGCCCCAGCATTTT. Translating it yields CATSSTAPSNQPQHF.

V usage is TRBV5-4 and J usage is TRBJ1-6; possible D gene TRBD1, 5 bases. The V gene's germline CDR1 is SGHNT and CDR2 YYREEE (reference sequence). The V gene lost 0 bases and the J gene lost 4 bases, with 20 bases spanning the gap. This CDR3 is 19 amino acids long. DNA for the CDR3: TGTGCCAGCAGCTTGGGGCCGCGGGGGAACCCCAAGTATAATTCACCCCTCCACTTT. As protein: CASSLGPRGNPKYNSPLHF.

The CDR3 DNA follows: TGTGCCAGCATTATGGGAGGGAACACCGGGGAGCTGTTTTTT. Protein product: CASIMGGNTGELFF. The V and J genes are TRBV28 and TRBJ2-2, with D tentatively TRBD2 (6 bases). V dropped 7 bases and J dropped 1 base, with 10 bases sitting between them. Germline CDR1 and CDR2: MDHEN and SYDVKM. The CDR3 length is 14 residues. Complete variable domain (other parts from reference TRBV28 and TRBJ2-2): DVKVTQSSRYLVKRTGEKVFLECVQDMDHENMFWYRQDPGLGLRLIYFSYDVKMKEKGDIPEGYSVSREKKERFSLILESASTNQTSMYLCASIMGGNTGELFFGEGSRLTVL.

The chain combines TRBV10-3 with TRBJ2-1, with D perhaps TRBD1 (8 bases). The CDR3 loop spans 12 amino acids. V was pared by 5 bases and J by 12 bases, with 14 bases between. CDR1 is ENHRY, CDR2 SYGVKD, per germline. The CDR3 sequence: CAISQDREGQFF. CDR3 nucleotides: TGTGCCATCAGTCAGGACAGGGAGGGGCAGTTCTTC.

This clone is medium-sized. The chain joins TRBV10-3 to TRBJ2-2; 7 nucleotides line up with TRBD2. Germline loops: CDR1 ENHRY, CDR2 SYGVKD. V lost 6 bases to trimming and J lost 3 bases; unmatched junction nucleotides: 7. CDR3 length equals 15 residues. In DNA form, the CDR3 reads TGTGCCATCAGGACGGGGGAGGGCCACACCGGGGAGCTGTTTTTT. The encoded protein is CAIRTGEGHTGELFF.

The CDR3: CATSIERDRGLYTQYF. The CDR3 DNA reads TGTGCCACCAGCATAGAACGGGACAGGGGGCTATATACGCAGTATTTT. The V call is TRBV15, the J call TRBJ2-3; 12 positions agree with TRBD1. The CDR3 spans 16 residues. The junction had 9 bases not matched to a gene; V was cut back by 4 bases and J by 7 bases. Germline assignment: CDR1 LNHNV and CDR2 YYDKDF (reference sequence).

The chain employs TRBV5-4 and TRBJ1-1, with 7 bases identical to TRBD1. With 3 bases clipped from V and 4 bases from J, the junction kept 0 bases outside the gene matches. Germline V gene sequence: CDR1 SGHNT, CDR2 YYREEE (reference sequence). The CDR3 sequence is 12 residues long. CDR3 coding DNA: TGTGCCAGCAGCTCAGGGGGCACTGAAGCTTTCTTT. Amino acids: CASSSGGTEAFF.

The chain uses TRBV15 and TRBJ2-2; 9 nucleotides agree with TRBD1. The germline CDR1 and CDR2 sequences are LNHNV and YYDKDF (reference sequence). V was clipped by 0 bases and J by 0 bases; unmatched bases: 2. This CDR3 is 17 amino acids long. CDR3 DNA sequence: TGTGCCACCAGCAGAGATCGGGACAGGGCGAACACCGGGGAGCTGTTTTTT. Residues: CATSRDRDRANTGELFF.

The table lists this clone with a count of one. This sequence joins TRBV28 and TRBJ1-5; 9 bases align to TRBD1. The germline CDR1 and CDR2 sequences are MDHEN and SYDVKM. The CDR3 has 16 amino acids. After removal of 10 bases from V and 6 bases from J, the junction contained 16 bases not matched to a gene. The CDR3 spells CATSPPDRGVGQPQHF. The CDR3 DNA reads TGTGCCACTTCACCTCCGGACAGGGGAGTCGGTCAGCCCCAGCATTTT. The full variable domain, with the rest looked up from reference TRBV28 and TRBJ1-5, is DVKVTQSSRYLVKRTGEKVFLECVQDMDHENMFWYRQDPGLGLRLIYFSYDVKMKEKGDIPEGYSVSREKKERFSLILESASTNQTSMYLCATSPPDRGVGQPQHFGDGTRLSIL.

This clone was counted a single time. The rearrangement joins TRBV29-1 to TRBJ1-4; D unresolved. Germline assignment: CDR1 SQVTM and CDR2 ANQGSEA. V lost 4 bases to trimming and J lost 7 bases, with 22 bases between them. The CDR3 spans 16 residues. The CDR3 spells CSVGGRGSEGGEKLFF. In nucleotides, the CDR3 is TGCAGCGTTGGGGGTCGAGGGAGTGAGGGCGGTGAAAAACTGTTTTTT.

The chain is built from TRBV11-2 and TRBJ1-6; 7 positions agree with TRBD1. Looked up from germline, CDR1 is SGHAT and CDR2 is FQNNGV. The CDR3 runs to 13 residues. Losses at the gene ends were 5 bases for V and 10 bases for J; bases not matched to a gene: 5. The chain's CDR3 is CASSHTGESPLHF. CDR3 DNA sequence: TGTGCCAGCAGCCATACAGGGGAATCACCCCTCCACTTT. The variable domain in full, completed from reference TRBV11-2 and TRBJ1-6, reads EAGVAQSPRYKIIEKRQSVAFWCNPISGHATLYWYQQILGQGPKLLIQFQNNGVVDDSQLPKDRFSAERLKGVDSTLKIQPAKLEDSAVYLCASSHTGESPLHFGNGTRLTVT.

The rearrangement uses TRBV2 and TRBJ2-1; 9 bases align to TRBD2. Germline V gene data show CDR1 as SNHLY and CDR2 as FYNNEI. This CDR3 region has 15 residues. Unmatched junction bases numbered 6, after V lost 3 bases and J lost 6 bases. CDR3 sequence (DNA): TGTGCCAGCAGTGAGGGTAGCGGGGGACCCAATGAGCAGTTCTTC. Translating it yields CASSEGSGGPNEQFF. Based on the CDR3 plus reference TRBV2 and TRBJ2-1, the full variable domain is EPEVTQTPSHQVTQMGQEVILRCVPISNHLYFYWYRQILGQKVEFLVSFYNNEISEKSEIFDDQFSVERPDGSNFTLKIRSTKLEDSAMYFCASSEGSGGPNEQFFGPGTRLTVL.

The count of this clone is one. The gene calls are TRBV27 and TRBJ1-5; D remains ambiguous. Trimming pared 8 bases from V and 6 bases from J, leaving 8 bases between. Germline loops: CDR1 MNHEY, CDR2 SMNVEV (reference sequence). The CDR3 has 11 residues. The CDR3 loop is CASEGSQPQHF. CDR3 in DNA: TGTGCCAGCGAGGGTAGTCAGCCCCAGCATTTT.

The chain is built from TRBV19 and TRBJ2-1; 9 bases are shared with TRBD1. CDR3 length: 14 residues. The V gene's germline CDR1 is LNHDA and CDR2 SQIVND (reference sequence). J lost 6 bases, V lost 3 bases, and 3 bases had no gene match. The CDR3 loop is CASSILTGGNEQFF. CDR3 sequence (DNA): TGTGCCAGTAGTATTCTGACAGGGGGCAATGAGCAGTTCTTC.